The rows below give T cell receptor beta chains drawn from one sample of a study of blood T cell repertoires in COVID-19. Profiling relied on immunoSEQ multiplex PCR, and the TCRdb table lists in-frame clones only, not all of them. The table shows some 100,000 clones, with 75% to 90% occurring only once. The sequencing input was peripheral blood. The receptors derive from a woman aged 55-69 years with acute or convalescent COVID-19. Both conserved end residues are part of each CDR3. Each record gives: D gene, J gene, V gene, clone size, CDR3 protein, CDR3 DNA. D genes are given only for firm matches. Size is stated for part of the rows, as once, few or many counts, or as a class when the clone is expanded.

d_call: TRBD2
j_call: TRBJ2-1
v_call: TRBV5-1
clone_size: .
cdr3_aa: CASSPGLAEYNEQFF
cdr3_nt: TGCGCCAGCAGCCCGGGACTAGCGGAATACAATGAGCAGTTCTTC

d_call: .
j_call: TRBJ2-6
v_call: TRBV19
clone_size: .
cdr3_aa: CASSIQGTGANVLTF
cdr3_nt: TGTGCCAGTAGTATACAGGGGACTGGGGCCAACGTCCTGACTTTC

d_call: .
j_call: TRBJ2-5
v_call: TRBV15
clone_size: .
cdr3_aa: CATSRGIGRGEETQYF
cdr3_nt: TGTGCCACCAGCAGAGGGATTGGGAGAGGAGAAGAGACCCAGTACTTC

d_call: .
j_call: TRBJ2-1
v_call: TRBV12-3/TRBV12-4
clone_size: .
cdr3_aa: CASSFGGNNEQFF
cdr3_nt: TGTGCCAGCAGTTTCGGCGGGAACAATGAGCAGTTCTTC

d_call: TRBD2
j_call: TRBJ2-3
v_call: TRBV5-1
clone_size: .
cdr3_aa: CASSSSGGAQDTQYF
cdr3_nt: TGCGCCAGCAGCTCCAGCGGGGGGGCACAAGATACGCAGTATTTT

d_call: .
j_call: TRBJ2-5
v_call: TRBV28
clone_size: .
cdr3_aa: CASSFVRREETQYF
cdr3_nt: TGTGCCAGCAGTTTCGTAAGGCGGGAAGAGACCCAGTACTTC

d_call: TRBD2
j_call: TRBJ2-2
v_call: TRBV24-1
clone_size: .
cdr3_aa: CATKGLAGSGELFF
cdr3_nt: TGTGCCACCAAGGGACTAGCGGGATCCGGGGAGCTGTTTTTT

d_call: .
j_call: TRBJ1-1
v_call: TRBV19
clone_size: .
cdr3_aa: CASSDGGGRYVNTEAFF
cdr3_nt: TGTGCCAGTAGTGACGGGGGGGGCAGGTACGTGAACACTGAAGCTTTCTTT

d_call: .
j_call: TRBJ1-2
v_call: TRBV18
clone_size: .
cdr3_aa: CASSPRGGGYTF
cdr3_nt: TGTGCCAGCTCACCACGTGGCGGGGGCTACACCTTC

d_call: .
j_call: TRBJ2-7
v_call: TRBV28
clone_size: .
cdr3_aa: CAITGSLYEQYF
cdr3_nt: TGTGCCATTACCGGGTCACTCTACGAGCAGTACTTC

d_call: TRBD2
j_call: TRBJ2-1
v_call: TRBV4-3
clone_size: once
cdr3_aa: CASSRIGLAGGSEQFF
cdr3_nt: TGCGCCAGCAGCCGAATCGGACTAGCGGGAGGTTCTGAGCAGTTCTTC

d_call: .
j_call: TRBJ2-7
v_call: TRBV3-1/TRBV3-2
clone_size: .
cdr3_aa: CASSQRGEQYF
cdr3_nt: TGTGCCAGCAGCCAAAGAGGCGAGCAGTACTTC

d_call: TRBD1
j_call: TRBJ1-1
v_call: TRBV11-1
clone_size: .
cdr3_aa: CASRSTGRGWNTEAFF
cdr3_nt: TGTGCCAGCAGATCGACAGGGAGAGGTTGGAACACTGAAGCTTTCTTT

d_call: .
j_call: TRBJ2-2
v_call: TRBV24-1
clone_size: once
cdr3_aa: CATSDPGLGNTGELFF
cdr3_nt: TGTGCCACCAGTGACCCGGGACTTGGTAACACCGGGGAGCTGTTTTTT

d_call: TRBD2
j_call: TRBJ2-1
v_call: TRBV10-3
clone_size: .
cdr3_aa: CAISFSGTSGVYNEQFF
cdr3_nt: TGTGCCATCAGTTTCTCCGGGACTAGCGGAGTCTACAATGAGCAGTTCTTC

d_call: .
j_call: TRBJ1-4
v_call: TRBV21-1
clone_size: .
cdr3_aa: CASSKAELTTNEKLFF
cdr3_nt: TGTGCCAGCAGCAAAGCCGAACTAACAACTAATGAAAAACTGTTTTTT

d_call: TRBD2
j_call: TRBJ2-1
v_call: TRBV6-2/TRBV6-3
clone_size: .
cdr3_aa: CASSTTGLARKFF
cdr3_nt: TGTGCCAGCAGTACTACTGGACTAGCGAGAAAGTTCTTC

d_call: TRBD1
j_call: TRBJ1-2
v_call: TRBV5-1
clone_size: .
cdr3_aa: CASSTGQSAGYTF
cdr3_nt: TGCGCCAGCAGCACGGGACAGTCGGCTGGCTACACCTTC

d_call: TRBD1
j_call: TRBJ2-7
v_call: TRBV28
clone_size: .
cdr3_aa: CASSLSGTGASYEQYF
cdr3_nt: TGTGCCAGCAGTTTAAGTGGGACAGGGGCTTCCTACGAGCAGTACTTC

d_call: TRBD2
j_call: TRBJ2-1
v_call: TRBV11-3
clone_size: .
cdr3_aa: CASSLAWGLAGDNKQFF
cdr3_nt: TGTGCCAGCAGCTTAGCCTGGGGACTAGCGGGAGACAATAAGCAGTTCTTC

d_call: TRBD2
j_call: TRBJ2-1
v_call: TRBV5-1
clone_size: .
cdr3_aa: CASNPGGGSYNEQFF
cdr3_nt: TGCGCCAGCAACCCCGGGGGGGGCTCCTACAATGAGCAGTTCTTC

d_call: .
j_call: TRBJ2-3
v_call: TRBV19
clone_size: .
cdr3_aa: CASSNGGPTDTQYF
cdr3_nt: TGTGCCAGTAGTAACGGGGGGCCCACAGATACGCAGTATTTT

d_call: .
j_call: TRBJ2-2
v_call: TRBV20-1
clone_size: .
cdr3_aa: CSASLHRNTGELFF
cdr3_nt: TGCAGTGCTAGTCTGCACAGGAACACCGGGGAGCTGTTTTTT